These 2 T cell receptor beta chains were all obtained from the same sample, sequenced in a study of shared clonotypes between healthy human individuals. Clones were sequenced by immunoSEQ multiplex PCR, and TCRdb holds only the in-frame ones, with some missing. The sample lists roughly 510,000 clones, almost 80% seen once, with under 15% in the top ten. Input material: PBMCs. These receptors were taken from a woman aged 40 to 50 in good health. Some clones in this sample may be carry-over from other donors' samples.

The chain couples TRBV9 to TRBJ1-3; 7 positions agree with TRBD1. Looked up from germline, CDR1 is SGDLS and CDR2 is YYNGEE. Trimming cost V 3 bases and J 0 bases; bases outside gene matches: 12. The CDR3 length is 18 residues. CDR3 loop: CASSAGTGTAFSGNTIYF. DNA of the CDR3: TGTGCCAGCAGCGCAGGAACCGGGACAGCTTTCTCTGGAAACACCATATATTTT.

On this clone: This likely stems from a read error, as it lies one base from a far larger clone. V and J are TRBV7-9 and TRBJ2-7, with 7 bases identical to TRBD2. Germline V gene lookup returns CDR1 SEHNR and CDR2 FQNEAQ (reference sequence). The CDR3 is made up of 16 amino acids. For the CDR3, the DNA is TGTGCCAGCAGCTTAGCGGGAGGGCCCACTAGATACGAGCAGTGCTTC. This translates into CASSLAGGPTRYEQCF.